This T cell receptor beta chain was observed in a study of radiotherapy plus CTLA-4 blockade in lung cancer. Study findings and constraints: Reports state that early shifts in blood T cell clones, with interferon-beta, best predicted response.

This CDR3 is built from 14 residues. CDR1 and CDR2 from the germline V gene are SGHDT and YYEEEE. The germline V and J ends were trimmed by 2 bases and 7 bases, with 12 bases remaining between them. As concerns this clone: Its antigen is currently unknown.

Here immunoSEQ multiplex PCR was the method, and the copy in TCRdb shows in-frame clones only, minus some. The table includes some 80,000 clones, about four fifths detected once. Ipilimumab CTLA-4 blockade and focal radiation were given to patients with chemo-refractory metastatic non-small-cell lung cancer. This chain joins TRBV5-6 and TRBJ1-4; D is perhaps TRBD1 (5 bases). This sample comprised peripheral blood, obtained from a patient treated with radiotherapy plus ipilimumab. The receptor was isolated from a human donor with non-small cell lung cancer whose response to radiotherapy plus ipilimumab could not be evaluated. Some clones in this sample may be carry-over from other donors' samples. The CDR3 nucleotides are TGTGCCAGCAGCTTCGACAGCGTTTCTGAAAAACTGTTTTTT. Protein sequence: CASSFDSVSEKLFF. Supplemented by reference TRBV5-6 and TRBJ1-4, the full variable domain reads DAGVTQSPTHLIKTRGQQVTLRCSPKSGHDTVSWYQQALGQGPQFIFQYYEEEERQRGNFPDRFSGHQFPNYSSELNVNALLLGDSALYLCASSFDSVSEKLFFGSGTQLSVL.